This T cell receptor (beta chain) is drawn from a study of human T cells and chemical hapten exposure. The wider study: Sensitizing treatment utilized 2% DPC over a 2 cm by 2 cm portion of upper inner arm skin.

The CDR3 length is 15 residues. Germline V CDR1 and CDR2: SQVTM, ANQGSEA. Trimming took off 7 bases at V and 0 bases at J, with 16 bases between the two ends. MiXCR, applied by TCRdb to the RACE reads, yields one record per CDR3 protein. The table has some 70,000 distinct CDR3 sequences, approximately 9.9% seen once; the top ten hold 4% to 6%. Time point given: pre-sensitization, week 0. Treatment here: therapeutic diphenylcyclopropenone sensitization with weekly scalp DPC. The chain combines TRBV29-1 with TRBJ2-1, with D perhaps TRBD1 (6 bases). Material: whole blood, obtained in connection with sensitization to the hapten diphenylcyclopropenone (DPC). This receptor was identified in a woman in her forties or fifties with alopecia areata. Some clones in this sample may be carry-over from other donors' samples. The CDR3 region has the DNA TGCAGCGCGGCGGACAGCGTAGTCTCCTACAATGAGCAGTTCTTC. Translated, it gives CSAADSVVSYNEQFF.